This entry is about one T cell receptor (beta chain). Antigen unknown. Trimming shortened V by 5 bases and J by 7 bases, and 12 bases separated the two germline ends. The CDR3 length is 13 residues. Germline CDR1 MNHEY, CDR2 SVGAGI. This sample was taken from a study of cytomegalovirus exposure and HLA in healthy donors. The wider study: A preliminary data release comprised 70 million to 95 million unique TCRs obtained from HLA-typed donors. The study's findings and limits: Certain sequence variants were highly shared and formed a cluster, and this cluster was likely a sequencing artifact. When presence/absence was analysed, sequencing depth was taken to be roughly uniform across donors.

PCR involved 60 Vbeta and 13 Jbeta primers. TCRdb's copy holds only in-frame clones and misses some; the assay was immunoSEQ multiplex PCR. The top ten hold roughly 0.34% of the sample, which has about 200,000 clones, approximately 86% seen once. The specimen sequenced was PBMCs. This chain connects TRBV6-5 to TRBJ2-1; a possible D gene is TRBD2 (6 bases). The TCR originated in a young woman in good health and CMV-seronegative. The chain's CDR3 is CASSAQTSNEQFF. The CDR3 DNA reads as TGTGCCAGCAGTGCCCAGACTAGTAATGAGCAGTTCTTC.